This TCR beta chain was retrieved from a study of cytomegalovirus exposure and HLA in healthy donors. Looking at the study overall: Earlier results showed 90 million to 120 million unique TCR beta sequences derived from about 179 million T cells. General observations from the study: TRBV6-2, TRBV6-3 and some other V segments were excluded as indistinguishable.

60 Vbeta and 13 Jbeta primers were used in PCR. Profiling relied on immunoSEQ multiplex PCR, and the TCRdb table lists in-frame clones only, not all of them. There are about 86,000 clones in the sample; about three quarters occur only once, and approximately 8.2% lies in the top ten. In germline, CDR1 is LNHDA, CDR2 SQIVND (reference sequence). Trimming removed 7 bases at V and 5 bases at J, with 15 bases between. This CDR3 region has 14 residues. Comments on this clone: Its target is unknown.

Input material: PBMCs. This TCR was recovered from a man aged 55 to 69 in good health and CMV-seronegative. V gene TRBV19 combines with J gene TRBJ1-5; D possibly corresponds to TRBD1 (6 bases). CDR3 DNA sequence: TGTGCCAGTACCCCGACTAACAGGGATCAGCCCCAGCATTTT. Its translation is CASTPTNRDQPQHF.